This T cell receptor (beta chain) originates from a study of blood T cell repertoires in COVID-19. Study at large: Samples came from the United States, Italy and Spain, spanning acute and convalescent COVID-19.

The data were produced by immunoSEQ multiplex PCR, yet TCRdb's version contains in-frame clones alone and is incomplete. This table holds roughly 160,000 clones, 85% to 90% found once. With 0 bases removed from V and 3 bases from J, the gap between germline ends came to 16 bases. Germline V CDR1 and CDR2: SGHKS, YYEKEE (reference sequence). The CDR3 spans 16 residues. Sequencing was performed on peripheral blood. V usage is TRBV5-5 and J usage is TRBJ2-7; D is undetermined. This sequence was found in a man aged 45 to 65 who had recovered from COVID-19. CDR3 DNA sequence: TGTGCCAGCAGCTTGGGTATTGCGGTTTTGGGCTACGAGCAGTACTTC. Translation: CASSLGIAVLGYEQYF.